These 18 T cell receptor beta chains originate from one sample sequenced in a study of spatial heterogeneity in lung cancer. One entry per CDR3 protein results from TCRdb running MiXCR on the 5' RACE reads. The top ten hold 30% to 40% of the sample, which has 9,500 to 12,000 distinct CDR3 sequences, 24% seen once. This sample's time point: sample taken at primary tumor resection. The sequenced material consisted of unsorted whole RNA from tumor, nontumor lung or frozen PBMC. This specimen was PBMCs, taken at surgery. These receptors all stem from a female donor with early-stage non-small cell lung cancer.

The chain has TRBV19 and TRBJ2-2; 7 bases are shared with TRBD2. Trimming cost V 3 bases and J 4 bases; bases outside gene matches: 5. The CDR3 runs 15 residues. Germline V gene sequence: CDR1 LNHDA, CDR2 SQIVND (reference sequence). The CDR3 DNA reads TGTGCCAGTAGTATGGCATGGGGGGGCACCGGGGAGCTGTTTTTT. Translated, it gives CASSMAWGGTGELFF.

Judged by abundance, this clonotype is medium-sized. The chain uses TRBV4-2 and TRBJ2-3; weak D call: TRBD2 (6 bases). This CDR3 is 16 amino acids long. The V end was cut by 0 bases, the J end by 2 bases, with 12 bases between. CDR1 is LGHNA and CDR2 is YNFKEQ in the germline V gene. The CDR3 region is CASSQDRRLDTDTQYF. The CDR3 DNA is TGTGCCAGCAGCCAAGATAGGAGACTAGACACAGATACGCAGTATTTT.

This clonotype was observed a handful of times. DNA of the CDR3: TGTGCCAGCAGCTTAAGTAGAGACGAGCAGTACTTC. Translated, it gives CASSLSRDEQYF. The chain carries TRBV7-9 and TRBJ2-7; D is ambiguous. This CDR3 is 12 amino acids long. The germline V and J ends were trimmed by 2 bases and 5 bases, with 7 bases remaining between them. Germline CDR1 is SEHNR and CDR2 is FQNEAQ (reference sequence).

This chain uses TRBV5-8 with TRBJ1-5; D is uncertain. This CDR3 has 13 amino acids. In germline, CDR1 is SGHTS, CDR2 YDEGEE. Trimming shortened V by 0 bases and J by 4 bases, and 5 bases separated the two germline ends. The CDR3 protein is CASSLVKNQPQHF. The CDR3 DNA reads TGTGCCAGCAGCTTGGTAAAGAATCAGCCCCAGCATTTT.

This clonotype was observed a few times. The rearrangement joins TRBV5-1 to TRBJ1-4; perhaps TRBD1 as D (6 bases). CDR3 length: 15 amino acids. Germline CDR1 reads SGHRS; CDR2 reads YFSETQ. Trimming took 2 bases from V and 3 from J, leaving 11 bases between them. The CDR3 region has the DNA TGCGCCAGCAGCTTTGCTTCAGGGGCTAATGAAAAACTGTTTTTT. Its translation: CASSFASGANEKLFF.

The J gene is TRBJ1-2, the V gene TRBV7-9; D perhaps matches TRBD1 (5 bases). The CDR3 spans 13 residues. Germline CDR1 SEHNR, CDR2 FQNEAQ (reference sequence). Trimming cost V 4 bases and J 2 bases, with 8 bases left between them. The CDR3 region is CASSWDENYGYTF. As DNA, the CDR3 is TGTGCCAGCAGCTGGGACGAAAACTATGGCTACACCTTC.

The chain carries TRBV5-4 and TRBJ2-1; TRBD1 is a possible D gene (5 bases). This CDR3 is built from 14 residues. The germline V gene has CDR1 SGHNT and CDR2 YYREEE (reference sequence). V was clipped by 3 bases and J by 7 bases, with 14 bases between them. CDR3 sequence (DNA): TGTGCCAGCAGCTCCCAGGGCGGCACAAATGAGCAGTTCTTC. This gives the protein CASSSQGGTNEQFF.

In its sample, this clonotype was seen many times. The genes are TRBV11-2 and TRBJ2-6, with D possibly TRBD2 on 5 matching bases. V lost 3 bases, J lost 0 bases, and 6 bases lay in between. Looked up from germline, CDR1 is SGHAT and CDR2 is FQNNGV. This CDR3 is built from 15 residues. The CDR3 sequence is CASSFRDSGANVLTF. CDR3 DNA: TGTGCCAGCAGCTTCCGGGACTCTGGGGCCAACGTCCTGACTTTC.

This clonotype counts as medium-sized. The rearrangement links TRBV5-1 to TRBJ2-7, with a tentative D call TRBD2 (6 bases). Germline V CDR1 and CDR2: SGHRS, YFSETQ. V lost 6 bases to trimming and J lost 2 bases, with 12 bases between them. The CDR3 has 13 amino acids. CDR3 coding DNA: TGCGCCAGCACCCCGGAGGGAGCCTACGAGCAGTACTTC. It specifies CASTPEGAYEQYF.

In the case of this clonotype: An end of the junction differs from the germline gene, which may be a read error. The CDR3 nucleotides read TGTGCCAGCAGCCCCCTCCTGGAGACTAGCGGGAGGCCGATCGTCTTC. Translating gives CASSPLLETSGRPIVF. The chain joins TRBV7-2 to TRBJ2-7, with 13 bases matching TRBD2. The CDR3 loop spans 16 amino acids. CDR1 and CDR2 (germline): SGHTA, FQGNSA.

The rearrangement joins TRBV7-2 to TRBJ1-2; D is possibly TRBD1 (5 bases). The length of the CDR3 is 17 residues. V shed 6 bases and J shed 3 bases, with 23 bases lying between them. CDR1 is SGHTA, CDR2 FQGNSA, per germline. DNA for the CDR3: TGTGCCAGCAGATCATGGTCAGGGATAGTGGGCGACTATGGCTACACCTTC. It codes for CASRSWSGIVGDYGYTF.

This clonotype appeared a few times. The chain has TRBV2 and TRBJ2-3; D call uncertain. The CDR3 totals 13 residues. The germline CDR1 and CDR2 sequences are SNHLY and FYNNEI. With 7 bases removed from V and 2 bases from J, the gap between germline ends came to 10 bases. In DNA form, the CDR3 reads TGTGCCAGCATGGTCGGGTACACAGATACGCAGTATTTT. Protein sequence: CASMVGYTDTQYF.

This clonotype is a singleton in its sample. The chain is built from TRBV7-2 and TRBJ1-4, with D tentatively TRBD1 (5 bases). The germline gives CDR1 SGHTA, CDR2 FQGNSA. CDR3 length: 16 residues. V was shortened by 4 bases and J by 4 bases, with 16 bases between the two germline ends. In DNA, the CDR3 is TGTGCCAGCAGCTCTGACACCGGACAATTTAATGAAAAACTGTTTTTT. This codes for CASSSDTGQFNEKLFF.

This clonotype was seen repeatedly, ten times or more. The chain carries TRBV7-9 and TRBJ2-7; 7 nucleotides line up with TRBD1. This CDR3 contains 13 residues. The V and J ends lost 5 bases and 3 bases, in that order; junction bases with no gene match: 4. Looked up from germline, CDR1 is SEHNR and CDR2 is FQNEAQ (reference sequence). CDR3 region: CASSHTGVYEQYF. DNA for the CDR3: TGTGCCAGCAGCCACACAGGGGTCTACGAGCAGTACTTC.

This clonotype has only a few counts. The chain has TRBV28 and TRBJ1-2; D not resolved. V was shortened by 4 bases and J by 4 bases, with 10 bases between the two germline ends. Germline V lookup: CDR1 MDHEN, CDR2 SYDVKM. This CDR3 is 13 amino acids long. The CDR3 nucleotides read TGTGCCAGCAGTTCTCCGGACTTCTATGGCTACACCTTC. Translated: CASSSPDFYGYTF.

V usage is TRBV10-1 and J usage is TRBJ2-7; TRBD2 matches at 8 bases. The CDR3 runs to 14 residues. With 8 bases clipped from V and 7 bases from J, the junction kept 13 bases outside the gene matches. The germline V gene encodes CDR1 WNHNN and CDR2 SYGVQD (reference sequence). The CDR3 region has the DNA TGCGCCAGCTCCCGGGACGGGGGGACTAGGGAGCAGTACTTC. Its protein product is CASSRDGGTREQYF.

To note about this clonotype: A read error may explain this, as a much larger clone is one base away. The CDR3 does not close with the conserved phenylalanine or tryptophan, likely indicating a read error. The CDR3: CASSQDLQRNNYGYTY. The DNA of the CDR3 is TGTGCCAGCAGCCAAGATCTGCAGCGAAATAACTATGGCTACACCTAC. The V call is TRBV4-2, the J call TRBJ1-2; D is uncertain. Germline CDR1 reads LGHNA; CDR2 reads YNFKEQ. V lost 0 bases and J 1 base, leaving 12 bases between the germline ends. The CDR3 loop spans 16 amino acids.

In its sample, this clonotype was seen once. A read error is possible here, since a much larger clone lies one base away. V is TRBV3-1 and J is TRBJ2-2; D call uncertain. Germline V gives CDR1 LGHDT, CDR2 YNNKEL (reference sequence). The CDR3 contains 14 residues. CDR3 amino acids: CASSQHSPSAELYF. The DNA of the CDR3 is TGTGCCAGCAGCCAACATTCCCCCTCGGCGGAGCTGTATTTT.